The sequence of this TCR beta chain was determined in a study of T cell responses to AZD1222 COVID-19 vaccine. Points from the study as a whole: The reported proportion of spike-specific TCRs targeting unmutated variant regions was nearly half. Spike-specific TCR breadth and depth were elevated following two AZD1222 doses. Possibly, clonal diversity was underestimated; donors were largely white British and included more females. Just a handful of AZD1222 recipients were seropositive at baseline.

Some clones are missing from TCRdb's copy, which holds only in-frame ones; the method was immunoSEQ multiplex PCR. This sample has around 100,000 clones; around 90% occur once, and the top ten carry around 1.7%. As regards this clone: Its specificity is not known.

Germline V CDR1 and CDR2: WSHSY, SAAADI. V dropped 6 bases and J dropped 12 bases, with 12 bases sitting between them. CDR3 length equals 11 residues. The specimen comprised peripheral blood, sampled on day 0 of AZD1222 vaccination. The chain couples TRBV10-2 to TRBJ2-4; unclear D gene. This TCR was sampled from an adult in good health. The chain's CDR3 is CASSASSTQYF. The CDR3 nucleotides are TGCGCCAGCAGCGCGAGTAGTACTCAGTACTTC.